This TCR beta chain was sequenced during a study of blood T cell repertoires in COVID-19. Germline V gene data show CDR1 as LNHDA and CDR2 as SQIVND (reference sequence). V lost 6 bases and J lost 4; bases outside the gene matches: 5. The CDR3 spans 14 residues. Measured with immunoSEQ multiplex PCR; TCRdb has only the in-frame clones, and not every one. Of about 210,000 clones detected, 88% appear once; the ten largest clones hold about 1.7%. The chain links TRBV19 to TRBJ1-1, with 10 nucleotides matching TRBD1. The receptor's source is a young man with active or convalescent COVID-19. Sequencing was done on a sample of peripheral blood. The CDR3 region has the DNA TGTGCCAGTAGGTGGACAGGGGGAGCCACTGAAGCTTTCTTT. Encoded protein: CASRWTGGATEAFF. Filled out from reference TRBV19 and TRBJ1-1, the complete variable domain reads DGGITQSPKYLFRKEGQNVTLSCEQNLNHDAMYWYRQDPGQGLRLIYYSQIVNDFQKGDIAEGYSVSREKKESFPLTVTSAQKNPTAFYLCASRWTGGATEAFFGQGTRLTVV.